This TCR beta chain originates from a study of blood T cell repertoires in COVID-19. Study processing details: The assay estimated nucleated cells by amplifying reference gene primers. Some clones are missing from TCRdb's copy, which holds only in-frame ones; the method was immunoSEQ multiplex PCR. The V and J calls and the clone size are those of that table, but D and trimming were determined from the DNA. The sample contains 150,000 to 200,000 clones, around 80% of which appear only once. The cohort comprised adults aged roughly 18 to 95 years residing in around 25 US areas. Germline lookup yields CDR1 LGHDT and CDR2 YNNKEL (reference sequence). Between the trimmed V and J ends, which lost 4 bases and 5 bases, there was a span of 7 bases. The CDR3 totals 12 residues.

The sequence was collected from a woman aged 45-65 years who had recovered from COVID-19. The J gene is TRBJ2-3, the V gene TRBV3-1 (or the pseudogene TRBV3-2); the D is unclear. The sequencing input was PBMCs or T cells enriched from blood (not recorded which). The DNA for the CDR3 is TGTGCCAGCAGCCCCCCCCAAGATACGCAGTATTTT. It is translated as CASSPPQDTQYF.